What follows are 4 T cell receptor beta chains derived from one specimen sequenced in a study of PD-1 blockade in classical Hodgkin lymphoma. Time point defined: cycle 4 day 1 (C4D1), after 5 to 7 weeks of nivolumab. Each and every patient relapsed after autologous stem cell transplantation, and patients got differing brentuximab vedotin exposure. Profiling relied on immunoSEQ multiplex PCR, and the TCRdb table lists in-frame clones only, not all of them. Of tens of thousands of clones listed, around nine tenths are singletons. This sample comprised peripheral blood mononuclear cells (PBMCs), obtained before the fourth cycle of nivolumab. These receptor sequences come from a human donor with classical Hodgkin lymphoma.

The genes are TRBV19 and TRBJ2-7, with D maybe TRBD2 (5 bases). Germline lookup yields CDR1 LNHDA and CDR2 SQIVND (reference sequence). V was shortened by 7 bases and J by 3 bases, with 19 bases between the two germline ends. CDR3 length equals 15 residues. The CDR3 coding sequence is TGTGCCAGTAACTCGGCGGGCAGCTCTTTCTACGAGCAGTACTTC. It yields the protein CASNSAGSSFYEQYF.

The chain couples TRBV7-9 to TRBJ2-5; 8 bases align to TRBD2. This CDR3 region has 16 residues. CDR1 is SEHNR, CDR2 FQNEAQ, per germline (reference sequence). The J segment lost 1 base and the V segment lost 5 bases, leaving 9 bases of the junction unmatched. CDR3 region: CASSPPRGGSQETQYF. In DNA form, the CDR3 reads TGTGCCAGCAGCCCCCCCCGGGGGGGCTCCCAAGAGACCCAGTACTTC.

V and J are TRBV19 and TRBJ1-6; tentatively, D is TRBD1 (5 bases). Germline V gene sequence: CDR1 LNHDA, CDR2 SQIVND (reference sequence). Deletions cut 3 bases from V and 10 bases from J, with 16 bases between. The CDR3 contains 15 residues. As DNA, the CDR3 is TGTGCCAGTAGTATGCTCAGCTCCGGGGCCTCACCCCTCCACTTT. This codes for CASSMLSSGASPLHF.

The rearrangement uses TRBV7-2 and TRBJ1-5; D remains ambiguous. The germline CDR1 and CDR2 sequences are SGHTA and FQGNSA. This CDR3 has 16 residues. V was cut by 0 bases and J by 6 bases, with 15 bases left in between. The chain's CDR3 is CASSLAPWGERQPQHF. Written as DNA, the CDR3 is TGTGCCAGCAGCTTAGCCCCTTGGGGTGAGCGTCAGCCCCAGCATTTT.